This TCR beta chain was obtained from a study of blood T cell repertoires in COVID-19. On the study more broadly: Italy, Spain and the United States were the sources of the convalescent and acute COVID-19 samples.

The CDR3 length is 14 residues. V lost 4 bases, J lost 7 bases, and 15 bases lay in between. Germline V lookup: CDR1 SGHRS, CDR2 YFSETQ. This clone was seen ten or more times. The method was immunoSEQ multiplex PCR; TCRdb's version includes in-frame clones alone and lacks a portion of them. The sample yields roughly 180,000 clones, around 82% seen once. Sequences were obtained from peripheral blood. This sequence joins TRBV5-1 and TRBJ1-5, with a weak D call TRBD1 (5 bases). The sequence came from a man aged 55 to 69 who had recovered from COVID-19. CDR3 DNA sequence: TGCGCCAGCAGCCCATCAGGGACTCGACAGCCCCAGCATTTT. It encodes CASSPSGTRQPQHF.